The sequence of this TCR beta chain was determined in a study of cytomegalovirus exposure and HLA in healthy donors. The CDR3 contains 13 residues. CDR1 is SQVTM and CDR2 is ANQGSEA in the germline V gene. V lost 3 bases and J 7 bases, leaving 15 bases between the germline ends. The protocol was immunoSEQ multiplex PCR, while the TCRdb copy is restricted to in-frame clones and leaves out a portion. This sample yields 200,000 to 300,000 clones, of which about 86% are seen a single time; roughly 2.5% belongs to the top ten. The TCR originated in a man between 18 and 29 years old in good health and CMV-seronegative. The chain carries TRBV29-1 and TRBJ2-5; the D gene is possibly TRBD2 (7 bases). The sequenced sample consisted of PBMCs. The CDR3 protein is CSVEAGAKRTQYF. For the CDR3, the DNA is TGCAGCGTTGAGGCGGGGGCCAAGCGGACCCAGTACTTC.